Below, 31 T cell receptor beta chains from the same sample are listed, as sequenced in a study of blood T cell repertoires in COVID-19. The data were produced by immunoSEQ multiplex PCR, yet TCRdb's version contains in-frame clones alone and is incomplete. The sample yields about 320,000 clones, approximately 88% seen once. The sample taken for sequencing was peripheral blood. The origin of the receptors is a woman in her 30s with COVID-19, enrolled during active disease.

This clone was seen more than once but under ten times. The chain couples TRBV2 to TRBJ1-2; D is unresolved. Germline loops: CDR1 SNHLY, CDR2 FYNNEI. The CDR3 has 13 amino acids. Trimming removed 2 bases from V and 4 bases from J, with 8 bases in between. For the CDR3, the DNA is TGTGCCAGCAGTGAAATTAGATTCTATGGCTACACCTTC. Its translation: CASSEIRFYGYTF.

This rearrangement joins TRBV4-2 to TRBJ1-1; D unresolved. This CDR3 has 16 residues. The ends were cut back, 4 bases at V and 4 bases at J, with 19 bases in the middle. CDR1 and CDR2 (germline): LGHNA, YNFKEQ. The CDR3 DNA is TGTGCCAGCAGCCCCCGCGGGAACCCCTCGACCACTGAAGCTTTCTTT. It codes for CASSPRGNPSTTEAFF.

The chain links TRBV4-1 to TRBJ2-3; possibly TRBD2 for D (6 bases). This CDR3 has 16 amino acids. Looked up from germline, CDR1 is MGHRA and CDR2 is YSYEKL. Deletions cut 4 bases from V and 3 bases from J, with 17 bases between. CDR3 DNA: TGCGCCAGCAGCCTTCAACCGGGACTGGTGACAGATACGCAGTATTTT. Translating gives CASSLQPGLVTDTQYF.

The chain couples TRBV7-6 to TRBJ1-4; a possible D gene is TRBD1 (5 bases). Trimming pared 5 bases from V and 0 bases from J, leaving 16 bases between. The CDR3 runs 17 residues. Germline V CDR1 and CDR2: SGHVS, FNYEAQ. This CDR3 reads CASSLRQPLATNEKLFF. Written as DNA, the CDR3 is TGTGCCAGCAGCCTACGACAGCCCCTTGCAACTAATGAAAAACTGTTTTTT.

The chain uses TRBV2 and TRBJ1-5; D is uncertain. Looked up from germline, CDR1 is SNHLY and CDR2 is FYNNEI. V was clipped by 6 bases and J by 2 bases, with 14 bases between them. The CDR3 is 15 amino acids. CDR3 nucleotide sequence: TGTGCCAGCAGCTTCTCGAGAGAGGGCAATCAGCCCCAGCATTTT. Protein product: CASSFSREGNQPQHF.

Here the CDR3 reads CASSPRTDQPQHF. DNA of the CDR3: TGTGCCAGCAGCCCTAGGACAGATCAGCCCCAGCATTTT. This sequence joins TRBV12-3 or TRBV12-4 and TRBJ1-5, with D tentatively TRBD1 (6 bases). The V and J ends lost 6 bases and 5 bases respectively, with 11 bases between them. CDR3 length: 13 residues.

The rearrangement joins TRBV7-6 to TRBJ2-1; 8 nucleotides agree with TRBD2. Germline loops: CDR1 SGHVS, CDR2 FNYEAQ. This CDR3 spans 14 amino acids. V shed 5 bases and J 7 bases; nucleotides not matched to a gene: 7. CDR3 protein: CASSLRGGPNEQFF. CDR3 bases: TGTGCCAGCAGCCTCCGGGGGGGGCCGAATGAGCAGTTCTTC.

This CDR3 reads CASSQDPGGGSPLHF. Here the CDR3 DNA reads TGCGCCAGCAGCCAAGATCCGGGAGGTGGTTCACCCCTCCACTTT. The chain recombines TRBV4-3 with TRBJ1-6; D is uncertain. Looked up from germline, CDR1 is LGHNA and CDR2 is YSLEER. Trimming took 0 bases from V and 9 from J, leaving 12 bases between them. CDR3 length: 15 residues.

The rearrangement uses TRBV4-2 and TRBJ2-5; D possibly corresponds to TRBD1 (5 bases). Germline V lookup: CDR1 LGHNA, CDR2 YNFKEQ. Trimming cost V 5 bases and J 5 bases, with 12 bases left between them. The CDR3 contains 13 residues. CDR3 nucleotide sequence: TGTGCCAGCAGCGTAGGGGCCGGGGAGACCCAGTACTTC. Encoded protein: CASSVGAGETQYF.

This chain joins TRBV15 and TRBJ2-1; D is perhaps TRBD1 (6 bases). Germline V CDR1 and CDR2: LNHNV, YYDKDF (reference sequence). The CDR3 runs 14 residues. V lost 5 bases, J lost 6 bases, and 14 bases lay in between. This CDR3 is CATSGLGASNEQFF. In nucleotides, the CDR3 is TGTGCCACCAGCGGCCTGGGGGCGTCCAATGAGCAGTTCTTC.

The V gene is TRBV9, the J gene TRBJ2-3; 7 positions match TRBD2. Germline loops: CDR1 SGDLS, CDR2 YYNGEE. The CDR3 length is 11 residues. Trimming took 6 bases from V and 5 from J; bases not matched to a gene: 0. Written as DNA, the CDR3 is TGTGCCAGCAAGCGGGGAGATACGCAGTATTTT. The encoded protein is CASKRGDTQYF.

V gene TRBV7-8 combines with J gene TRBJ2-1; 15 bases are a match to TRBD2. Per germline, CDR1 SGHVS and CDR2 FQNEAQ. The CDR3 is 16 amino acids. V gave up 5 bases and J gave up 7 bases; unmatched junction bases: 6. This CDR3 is CASSPGLAGGQNEQFF. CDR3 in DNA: TGTGCCAGCAGCCCAGGACTAGCGGGGGGGCAGAATGAGCAGTTCTTC.

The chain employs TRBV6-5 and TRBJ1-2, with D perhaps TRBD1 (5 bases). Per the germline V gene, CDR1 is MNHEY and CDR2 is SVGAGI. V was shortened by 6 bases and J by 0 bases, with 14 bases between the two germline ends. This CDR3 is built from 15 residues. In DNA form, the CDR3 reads TGTGCCAGCAGGGGGGGGAGTTTAGCTAACTATGGCTACACCTTC. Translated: CASRGGSLANYGYTF.

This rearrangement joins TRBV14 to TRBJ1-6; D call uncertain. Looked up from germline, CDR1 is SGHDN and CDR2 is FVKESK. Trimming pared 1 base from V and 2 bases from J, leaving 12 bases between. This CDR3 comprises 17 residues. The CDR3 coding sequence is TGTGCCAGCAGCCAAGTTAGTCGCGGCGCCTATAATTCACCCCTCCACTTT. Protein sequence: CASSQVSRGAYNSPLHF. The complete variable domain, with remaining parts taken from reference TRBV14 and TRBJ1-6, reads EAGVTQFPSHSVIEKGQTVTLRCDPISGHDNLYWYRRVMGKEIKFLLHFVKESKQDESGMPNNRFLAERTGGTYSTLKVQPAELEDSGVYFCASSQVSRGAYNSPLHFGNGTRLTVT.

The CDR3 protein is CASSFSSSSGAGELFF. CDR3 DNA sequence: TGTGCCAGCAGCTTCTCTTCCTCTAGTGGCGCCGGGGAGCTGTTTTTT. The V and J genes are TRBV7-7 and TRBJ2-2; D uncertain. This CDR3 has 16 amino acids. V gave up 3 bases and J gave up 6 bases, with 17 bases separating them. Germline values: CDR1 SSHAT, CDR2 FNYEAQ (reference sequence).

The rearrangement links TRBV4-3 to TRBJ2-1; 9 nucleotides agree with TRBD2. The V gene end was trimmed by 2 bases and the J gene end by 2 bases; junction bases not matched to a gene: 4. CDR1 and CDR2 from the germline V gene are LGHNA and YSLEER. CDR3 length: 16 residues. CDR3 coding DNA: TGCGCCAGCAGCCAACGTTTAGCGGGGGCCTACAATGAGCAGTTCTTC. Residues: CASSQRLAGAYNEQFF.

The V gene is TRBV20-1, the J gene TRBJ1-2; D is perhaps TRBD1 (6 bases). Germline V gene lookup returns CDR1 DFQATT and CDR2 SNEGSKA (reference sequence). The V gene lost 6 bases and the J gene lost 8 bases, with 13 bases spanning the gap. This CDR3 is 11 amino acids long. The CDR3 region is CSAAQGRGYTF. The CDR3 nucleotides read TGCAGTGCGGCACAGGGTAGGGGCTACACCTTC.

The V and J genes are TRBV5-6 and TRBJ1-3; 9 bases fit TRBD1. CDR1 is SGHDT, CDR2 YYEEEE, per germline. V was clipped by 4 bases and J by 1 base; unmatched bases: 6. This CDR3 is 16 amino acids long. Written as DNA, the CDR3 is TGTGCCAGCAGCCCAGACAGGGGGGGGTCTGGAAACACCATATATTTT. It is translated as CASSPDRGGSGNTIYF.

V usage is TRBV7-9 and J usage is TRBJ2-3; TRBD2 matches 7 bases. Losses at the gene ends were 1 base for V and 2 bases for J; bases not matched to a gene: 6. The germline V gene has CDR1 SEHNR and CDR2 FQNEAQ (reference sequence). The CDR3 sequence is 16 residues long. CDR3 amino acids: CASSLVERDVTDTQYF. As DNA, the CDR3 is TGTGCCAGCAGCTTAGTGGAGCGGGATGTCACAGATACGCAGTATTTT.

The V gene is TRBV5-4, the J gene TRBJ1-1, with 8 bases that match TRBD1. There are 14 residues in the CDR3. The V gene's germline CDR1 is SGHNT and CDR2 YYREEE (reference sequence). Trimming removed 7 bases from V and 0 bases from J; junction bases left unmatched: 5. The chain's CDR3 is CASEDRAMNTEAFF. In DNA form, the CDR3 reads TGTGCCAGCGAGGACAGGGCAATGAACACTGAAGCTTTCTTT.

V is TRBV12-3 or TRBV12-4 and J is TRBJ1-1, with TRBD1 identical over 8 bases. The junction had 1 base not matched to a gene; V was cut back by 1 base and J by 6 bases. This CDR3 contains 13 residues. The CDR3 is CASSLGTGSEAFF. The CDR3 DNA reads TGTGCCAGCAGTTTAGGGACAGGGTCTGAAGCTTTCTTT.

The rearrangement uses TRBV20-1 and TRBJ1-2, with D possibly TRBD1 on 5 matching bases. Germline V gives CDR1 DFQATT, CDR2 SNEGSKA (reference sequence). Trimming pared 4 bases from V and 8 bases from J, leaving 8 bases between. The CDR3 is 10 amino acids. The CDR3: CSATRGGYTF. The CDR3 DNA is TGCAGTGCTACCCGGGGGGGCTACACCTTC.

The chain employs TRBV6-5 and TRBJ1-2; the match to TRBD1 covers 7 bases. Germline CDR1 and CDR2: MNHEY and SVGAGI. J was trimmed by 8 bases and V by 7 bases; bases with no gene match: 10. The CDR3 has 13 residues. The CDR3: CASTDRAVGGYTF. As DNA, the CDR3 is TGTGCCAGCACCGACAGGGCGGTGGGGGGCTACACCTTC.

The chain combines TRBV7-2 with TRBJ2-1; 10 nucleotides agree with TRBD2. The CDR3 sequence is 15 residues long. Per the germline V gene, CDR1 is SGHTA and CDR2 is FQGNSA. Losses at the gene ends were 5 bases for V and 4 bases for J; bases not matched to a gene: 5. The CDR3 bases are TGTGCCAGCAGCCGGACTAGCGGATATTACAATGAGCAGTTCTTC. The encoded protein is CASSRTSGYYNEQFF.

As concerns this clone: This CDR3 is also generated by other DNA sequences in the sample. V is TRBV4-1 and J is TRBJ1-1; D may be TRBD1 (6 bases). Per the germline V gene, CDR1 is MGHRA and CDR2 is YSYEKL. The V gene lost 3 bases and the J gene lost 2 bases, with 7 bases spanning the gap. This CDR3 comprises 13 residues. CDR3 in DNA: TGCGCCAGCAGCCAGACAGGCAACACTGAAGCTTTCTTT. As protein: CASSQTGNTEAFF.

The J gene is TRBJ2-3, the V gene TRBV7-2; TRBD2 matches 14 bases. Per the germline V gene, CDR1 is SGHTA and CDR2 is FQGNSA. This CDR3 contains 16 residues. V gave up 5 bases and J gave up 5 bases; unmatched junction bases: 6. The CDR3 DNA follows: TGTGCCAGCAGCGACCGACTAGCGGGGGGGAGAGATACGCAGTATTTT. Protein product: CASSDRLAGGRDTQYF.

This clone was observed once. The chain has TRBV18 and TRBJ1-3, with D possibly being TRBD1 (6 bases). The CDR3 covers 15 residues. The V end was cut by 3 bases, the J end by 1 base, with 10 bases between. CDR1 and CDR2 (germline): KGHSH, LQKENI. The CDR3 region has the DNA TGTGCCAGCTCACCCCGGCAGGGGTCTGGAAACACCATATATTTT. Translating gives CASSPRQGSGNTIYF.

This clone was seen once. The DNA of the CDR3 is TGTGCCAGCAGCACTCGACAGGCCTCTGGCTACACCTTC. This sequence encodes CASSTRQASGYTF. The rearrangement uses TRBV5-5 and TRBJ1-2; TRBD1 might be the D (6 bases). Trimming stripped 4 bases from V and 7 bases from J, with 14 bases between. In germline, CDR1 is SGHKS, CDR2 YYEKEE (reference sequence). The CDR3 runs to 13 residues. The entire variable domain, with the rest obtained from reference TRBV5-5 and TRBJ1-2, is as follows: DAGVTQSPTHLIKTRGQQVTLRCSPISGHKSVSWYQQVLGQGPQFIFQYYEKEERGRGNFPDRFSARQFPNYSSELNVNALLLGDSALYLCASSTRQASGYTFGSGTRLTVV.

The CDR3 nucleotides read TGTGCCAGCAGCCCCGGTTCAGATACGCAGTATTTT. As protein: CASSPGSDTQYF. This chain links TRBV3-1 (or the pseudogene TRBV3-2) with TRBJ2-3, with D uncertain. The CDR3 has 12 residues. The germline V and J ends were trimmed by 4 bases and 4 bases, with 6 bases remaining between them. Germline CDR1 is LGHDT and CDR2 is YNNKEL (reference sequence).

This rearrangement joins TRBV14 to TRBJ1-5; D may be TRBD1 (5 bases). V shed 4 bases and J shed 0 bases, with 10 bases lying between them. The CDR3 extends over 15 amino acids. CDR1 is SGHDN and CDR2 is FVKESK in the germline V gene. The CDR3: CASSRLTVSNQPQHF. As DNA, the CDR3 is TGTGCCAGCAGCCGGCTGACAGTTAGCAATCAGCCCCAGCATTTT.

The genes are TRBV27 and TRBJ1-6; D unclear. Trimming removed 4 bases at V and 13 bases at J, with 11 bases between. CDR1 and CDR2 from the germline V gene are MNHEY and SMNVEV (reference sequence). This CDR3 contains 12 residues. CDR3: CASSSQAAPLHF. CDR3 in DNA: TGTGCCAGCAGTTCGCAAGCCGCCCCCCTCCACTTT.